This T cell receptor (beta chain) was profiled in a study of blood T cell repertoires in COVID-19 (dated by TCRdb to 2020 to 2021). Some background on the complete study: Samples from collaborators originated in the United States, Italy and Spain and spanned both the acute and convalescent phases of COVID-19. The sample metadata nearly always contained a de-identified subject ID, COVID-19 status, age in years and sex. Subjects who had been exposed to COVID-19, were actively infected with it, or had recovered from it provided the deeply sampled blood TCRbeta repertoires that made up the dataset. Samples were obtained from the ongoing ImmuneRACE study (first 160 participants) and from about 1,300 subjects provided by 6 global collaborators. HLA class I and class II types, where available, came from metadata supplied by the sample provider rather than from assay-based typing. The repertoires were made available in a free public database intended to serve as a resource for research on the immune response to SARS-CoV-2. The prospective study material was composed of cDNA or gDNA derived from T cells, B-cell-depleted T cells, or PBMCs. General conclusions and limits of the study: Clinical and demographic metadata were provided uncurated, with the amount varying by source and participant.

In Seattle, one collaborating source enrolled patients while the infection was active and tracked those patients longitudinally over the course of disease. Collaborating institutions collected whole blood in K2EDTA tubes following their own protocols. For TCRbeta analysis, collaborators shipped samples as frozen whole blood, isolated PBMCs, or DNA extracted from either of those sample types. The CDR3, from cysteine to phenylalanine, totals 13 residues. Only the CDR3 DNA is retained, 39 bases long and in frame from the first base. CDR1 and CDR2 are read off the germline V gene as KGHDR and SFDVKD. The junction shows trimming of 1 base on V and 1 base on J, plus 3 bases between the germline ends. TCRbeta CDR3 regions were amplified from genomic DNA by means of the immunoSEQ Assay, a bias-controlled multiplex PCR. The paper's data handling went like this. Within the assay, amplification of reference gene primers was used to estimate how many nucleated cells each sample contained. To quantify the absolute abundance of each unique TCRbeta CDR3 rearrangement, sequence reads were collapsed and filtered. For each sample, productive Simpson clonality was calculated as the square root of Simpson's diversity index across productive rearrangements. In TCRdb, the immuneACCESS table is reduced to in-frame sequences with V and J assigned. These tables do not hold every clone; where another copy was compared, an unresolved V gene accounts for under half, and the others remain unexplained. The V and J calls and clone size are taken from that table; D and trimming were inferred from the DNA. Recorded for this sample are around 170,000 clones; 75% to 90% of them occurred a single time. Of the sample, 6% to 8% falls within the top ten clones.

Comment on this clone: The antigen this receptor binds is unknown. Base quality data are lacking; no much larger clone is found one base away.

The V and J segments used are TRBV24-1 and TRBJ1-2; too little of a D gene remains to name it. Material: peripheral blood. The receptor was isolated from a woman in her seventies with COVID-19, enrolled during active disease. The CDR3 amino acid sequence is: CATSDFNNYGYTF. The DNA sequence follows: TGTGCCACCAGTGATTTTAATAACTATGGCTACACCTTC.